This T cell receptor (beta chain) originates from a study of T cell responses to AZD1222 COVID-19 vaccine. Regarding the study as a whole: Repertoire samples came only from after the peak T cell response. Nearly half of spike-specific TCRs reportedly target variant regions that are unmutated in the B.1.351 and B.1.1.7 variants. The donor cohort was predominantly white British with a female majority, and clonal diversity may have been underestimated. An increase in Spike-specific TCR breadth and depth was observed after two AZD1222 doses.

This clone was detected only once. What it recognizes is unknown. There are 13 residues in the CDR3. With 3 bases removed from V and 2 bases from J, the gap between germline ends came to 6 bases. CDR1 is SGDLS and CDR2 is YYNGEE in the germline V gene. Sequenced by immunoSEQ multiplex PCR; TCRdb stores in-frame clones only, minus some. The sample includes 140,000 to 150,000 clones, 75% to 90% of them seen just once. The source is an adult in good health. This specimen was peripheral blood, taken on day 0 of AZD1222 vaccination. J is TRBJ1-3 and V is TRBV9; D is uncertain. CDR3 DNA sequence: TGTGCCAGCAGCGGGGAAACTGGAAACACCATATATTTT. This gives the protein CASSGETGNTIYF.